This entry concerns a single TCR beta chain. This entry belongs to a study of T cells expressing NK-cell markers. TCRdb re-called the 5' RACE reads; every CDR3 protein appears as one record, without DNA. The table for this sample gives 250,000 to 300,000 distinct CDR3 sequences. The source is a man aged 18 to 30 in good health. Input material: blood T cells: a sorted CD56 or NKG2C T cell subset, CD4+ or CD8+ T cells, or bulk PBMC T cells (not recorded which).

The CDR3 is CASNDRAVSPDTQYF. The J gene is TRBJ2-3, the V gene TRBV19; the TRBD2 assignment by TCRdb is unverifiable without DNA. The CDR3 is made up of 15 amino acids. Per the germline V gene, CDR1 is LNHDA and CDR2 is SQIVND (reference sequence).